The following is a T cell receptor beta chain sequence with its context. This clonotype was seen ten or more times. The clone's antigen remains unknown. It has no much larger one-base neighbor in the sample; base qualities were not kept. This specimen belongs to a study of T cells in Graves' hyperthyroidism and ophthalmopathy (dated by TCRdb to about 2019). As for the study more broadly: Peripheral blood samples were taken at the time of initial diagnosis, prior to any treatment. TCR V-J signatures able to tell the groups apart were searched for in a discovery cohort of 90 to 100 patients, of whom around 43 had Graves' ophthalmopathy and 57 had stable Graves' hyperthyroidism. Whether ophthalmopathy could be predicted prospectively was tested in an independent validation cohort made up of under 20 hyperthyroidism patients plus 17 patients who later progressed to ophthalmopathy. The approximately 90 discovery patients were randomly split 7:3 into training and test sets. The study also compared thyroid tissue and blood T-cell repertoires from about 6 Graves' hyperthyroidism patients. Once sampling was done, hyperthyroidism patients were given methimazole at a starting dose of 30 mg daily, whereas ophthalmopathy patients were given high-dose intravenous methylprednisolone. According to the paper, TCR Vbeta CDR3 sequencing was carried out on roughly 130 peripheral blood samples, which came from around 43 ophthalmopathy, around 75 hyperthyroidism and some 17 progressor patients.

Moderately to severely active disease, a Clinical Activity Score of at least 3, a NOSPECS grade of at least 4, and a duration under 3 months were present in ophthalmopathy patients. Patients with uncontrolled infections, other autoimmune diseases, pregnancy or lactation were excluded. Diagnoses relied on clinical symptoms, serum thyroxine and TRAb, thyroid ultrasound and orbital computed tomography. PBMCs were separated from 10 ml of fresh peripheral blood using Ficoll-Paque density gradient centrifugation. Total RNA was extracted with Trizol reagent, and quality was checked on an Agilent 2100 Bioanalyzer. What the work shows at the level of the full study, not this receptor alone: In validation, the model predicted progression to ophthalmopathy with about 71% sensitivity and around 72% specificity, a median of about 6.7 months before onset. Most expanded thyroid clonotypes (frequency above 0.001) were also found in blood, which suggests that blood repertoires may mirror thyroid immune responses. A 13 V-J signature model separated ophthalmopathy from stable hyperthyroidism, with around 88% sensitivity and 81.08% specificity in cross-validation and 80%/75% in testing. No statistical method was used to fix the sample size in advance, and group allocation was not hidden from the investigators.

The TCR beta CDR3 regions were amplified from RNA transcripts. The first round of RT-PCR for the TCR CDR3 was performed with the HTBI primer set and the Qiagen OneStep RT-PCR kit. A second multiplex PCR round built the libraries, followed by size selection and purification. Libraries were sequenced paired-end with 100 bp reads on an Illumina HiSeq2000. The study's processing was this. SOAPnuke was used to process the raw data, throwing out any read that contained adapters or uncalled bases, had a mean Phred below 15, or lacked an exact constant-primer or identifier match. High-quality paired reads were merged using COPE v1.2.5, and each unique nucleotide sequence was defined as a clonotype. MiTCR v1.1 was used to align clonotypes to the IMGT TRBV, TRBD and TRBJ reference segments. Only V-J combinations with frequency above 0.0001, covering about 99% of repertoires, were analysed. The TCS score was defined as F50 (clonal expansion) divided by E x V (chaos), with BLOSUM62-based TCRdist calculated between CDR3 peptides within each V-J. Welch's t-statistics and random forest reduced just over 500 V-J features to 10 to 15, which were used in a naive Bayes classifier (R e1071). In-frame beta chains were kept once TCRdb had trimmed the public reads at Q25 with fastp and called clones with MiXCR. A single entry per CDR3 protein holds the most common genes and DNA from its merged rows. TCRdb's processing, not the study's, gives the V and J calls here. The sample data list some 500,000 distinct CDR3 sequences, and roughly a sixth of these were observed just once. Of the sample, about 31% is held by the ten largest clones.

The junction carries 7 bases between V and J, which are trimmed by 3 bases and 4 bases respectively. The CDR3 spans 14 residues, from the cysteine through the phenylalanine. Kept here is only the CDR3 DNA, which spans 42 bases and is read in frame from base 1. For CDR1 and CDR2, the germline V gene (reference sequence) lists LGHDT and YNNKEL. The sequenced sample consisted of blood. This clonotype originated in a woman in her twenties or thirties with Graves' ophthalmopathy. Recombination linked TRBV3-1 to TRBJ1-6, and TRBD1 may be the D gene, going by 6 matching bases. The nucleotide sequence reads as follows: TGTGCCAGCAGCCACCAGGGGTATAATTCACCCCTCCACTTT. This translates into CASSHQGYNSPLHF.